These 23 T cell receptor beta chains were sequenced from one sample in a study of cytotoxic CD8 clonotypes in ibrutinib-treated CLL. Assay used: immunoSEQ multiplex PCR; TCRdb lists only in-frame clones, some missing. The table lists around 310,000 clones, more than 65% of them singletons. The material sequenced was PBMCs, taken before ibrutinib treatment. These receptors were taken from a human donor with chronic lymphocytic leukemia.

This clone was found a few times. V and J are TRBV10-3 and TRBJ1-5; a possible D gene is TRBD1 (6 bases). Germline V gene data show CDR1 as ENHRY and CDR2 as SYGVKD. There are 15 residues in the CDR3. V lost 4 bases, J lost 7 bases, and 17 bases lay in between. This CDR3 reads CAISADGQTHQPQHF. CDR3 nucleotides: TGTGCCATCAGTGCCGACGGACAGACCCACCAGCCCCAGCATTTT.

This clone has just a few counts. This sequence joins TRBV9 and TRBJ1-2; D ambiguous. Germline V gene sequence: CDR1 SGDLS, CDR2 YYNGEE. Trimming left V 0 bases short and J 7 bases short, with 7 bases between. The length of the CDR3 is 12 residues. This CDR3 reads CASSVGPLGYTF. The CDR3 bases are TGTGCCAGCAGCGTAGGCCCCCTTGGCTACACCTTC.

This clone was detected only a few times. This sequence joins TRBV18 and TRBJ1-5, with D uncertain. V lost 3 bases, J lost 5 bases, and 8 bases lay in between. CDR3 length: 13 residues. Germline assignment: CDR1 KGHSH and CDR2 LQKENI. CDR3 sequence: CASSPSPDQPQHF. CDR3 coding DNA: TGTGCCAGCTCACCCTCCCCAGATCAGCCCCAGCATTTT.

The chain is built from TRBV6-5 and TRBJ2-7; unclear D gene. V was pared by 0 bases and J by 7 bases, with 16 bases between. Germline CDR1 reads MNHEY; CDR2 reads SVGAGI. CDR3 length equals 15 residues. CDR3 DNA: TGTGCCAGCAGTTACTCGCGATTGGTGATTGGGGAGCAGTACTTC. This codes for CASSYSRLVIGEQYF.

J is TRBJ2-5 and V is TRBV7-2; D gene unclear. This CDR3 spans 13 amino acids. V lost 3 bases, J lost 4 bases, and 9 bases lay in between. CDR1 is SGHTA, CDR2 FQGNSA, per germline. The chain's CDR3 is CASSFGSGETQYF. The CDR3 nucleotides read TGTGCCAGCAGCTTCGGATCCGGAGAGACCCAGTACTTC.

The chain has TRBV2 and TRBJ2-4, with D possibly being TRBD1 (5 bases). Trimming removed 5 bases from V and 1 base from J, with 12 bases in between. The CDR3 loop spans 15 amino acids. CDR1 and CDR2 from the germline V gene are SNHLY and FYNNEI. Here the CDR3 reads CASSRQFGAKNIQYF. CDR3 bases: TGTGCCAGCAGTAGACAGTTTGGGGCCAAAAACATTCAGTACTTC.

The rearrangement joins TRBV15 to TRBJ2-7, with D perhaps matching TRBD2 (5 bases). Germline CDR1 is LNHNV and CDR2 is YYDKDF (reference sequence). The V gene lost 0 bases and the J gene lost 1 base, with 7 bases spanning the gap. The CDR3 covers 14 residues. CDR3 nucleotide sequence: TGTGCCACCAGCAGAGATTGGACTTCCTACGAGCAGTACTTC. Translated, it gives CATSRDWTSYEQYF.

The genes are TRBV27 and TRBJ2-7, with a tentative D call TRBD1 (6 bases). Trimming removed 5 bases from V and 6 bases from J, with 23 bases in between. Germline CDR1 is MNHEY and CDR2 is SMNVEV (reference sequence). The CDR3 consists of 16 residues. CDR3 DNA sequence: TGTGCCAGCAGTAGAACAGGGTTTCCCTCCCCTAGCGAGCAGTACTTC. Translating gives CASSRTGFPSPSEQYF.

The chain has TRBV7-2 and TRBJ1-2, with a tentative D call TRBD1 (5 bases). Trimming cost V 6 bases and J 2 bases, with 10 bases left between them. The germline V gene has CDR1 SGHTA and CDR2 FQGNSA. The CDR3 extends over 13 amino acids. CDR3: CASRLTENYGYTF. In nucleotides, the CDR3 is TGTGCCAGCAGGTTGACAGAAAACTATGGCTACACCTTC. The whole variable domain, remainder taken from reference TRBV7-2 and TRBJ1-2, is GAGVSQSPSNKVTEKGKDVELRCDPISGHTALYWYRQSLGQGLEFLIYFQGNSAPDKSGLPSDRFSAERTGGSVSTLTIQRTQQEDSAVYLCASRLTENYGYTFGSGTRLTVV.

This chain uses TRBV29-1 with TRBJ1-3; D call uncertain. V was pared by 2 bases and J by 0 bases, with 11 bases between. Per germline, CDR1 SQVTM and CDR2 ANQGSEA. The CDR3 extends over 15 amino acids. The CDR3 region has the DNA TGCAGCGTTGAAACCCCGTTTCGCTCTGGAAACACCATATATTTT. Residues: CSVETPFRSGNTIYF.

V and J are TRBV12-5 and TRBJ1-4, with a tentative D call TRBD1 (6 bases). The CDR3 extends over 14 amino acids. Looked up from germline, CDR1 is LGHNT and CDR2 is FRNRAP. The V end lost 0 bases, the J end lost 8 bases, and 10 bases lay between the germline ends. In DNA form, the CDR3 reads TGTGCTAGTGGTTTGGTAGTAGGGGGGGAAAAACTGTTTTTT. Translation: CASGLVVGGEKLFF.

V and J are TRBV11-3 and TRBJ2-7; D gene uncertain. The germline V gene encodes CDR1 SGHNT and CDR2 YENEEA. The CDR3 spans 13 residues. With 3 bases removed from V and 5 bases from J, the gap between germline ends came to 11 bases. CDR3 in amino acids: CASSFGVSDEQYF. The CDR3 nucleotides are TGTGCCAGCAGCTTTGGTGTGTCGGACGAGCAGTACTTC.

The chain's CDR3 is CASSPNPYYEQYF. The DNA of the CDR3 is TGTGCCAGCAGTCCTAATCCGTACTACGAGCAGTACTTC. The rearrangement uses TRBV28 and TRBJ2-7; D not certain. The CDR3 covers 13 residues. Germline CDR1 and CDR2: MDHEN and SYDVKM. Trimming removed 5 bases at V and 3 bases at J, with 11 bases between.

This clone was seen a single time. The CDR3 loop reads CATSRDPTGMNTEAFF. In DNA form, the CDR3 reads TGTGCCACCAGCAGAGATCCGACGGGGATGAACACTGAAGCTTTCTTT. The J gene is TRBJ1-1, the V gene TRBV15, with no clear D. Deletions cut 0 bases from V and 0 bases from J, with 11 bases between. The CDR3 is 16 amino acids. CDR1 and CDR2 (germline): LNHNV, YYDKDF (reference sequence).

This clone appeared once. The gene calls are TRBV7-2 and TRBJ2-4; D remains unclear. Deletions cut 5 bases from V and 3 bases from J, with 8 bases between. Germline V lookup: CDR1 SGHTA, CDR2 FQGNSA. The CDR3 contains 13 residues. The CDR3 DNA sequence: TGTGCCAGCAGCGGAACCTTCAAAAACATTCAGTACTTC. It yields the protein CASSGTFKNIQYF. Full variable domain (rest looked up from reference TRBV7-2 and TRBJ2-4): GAGVSQSPSNKVTEKGKDVELRCDPISGHTALYWYRQSLGQGLEFLIYFQGNSAPDKSGLPSDRFSAERTGGSVSTLTIQRTQQEDSAVYLCASSGTFKNIQYFGAGTRLSVL.

V is TRBV18 and J is TRBJ2-7, with 11 bases fitting TRBD1. The germline gives CDR1 KGHSH, CDR2 LQKENI. V dropped 5 bases and J dropped 3; count of bases not matched to a gene: 9. The CDR3 runs to 16 residues. The CDR3 DNA is TGTGCCAGCTCAACGGACAGGGGGCGCCTCGGCTACGAGCAGTACTTC. Protein sequence: CASSTDRGRLGYEQYF.

The CDR3 reads CASSLGQGGSETQYF. The CDR3 DNA is TGTGCCAGCTCGCTAGGACAGGGTGGTAGCGAGACCCAGTACTTC. The V gene is TRBV18, the J gene TRBJ2-5; 8 nucleotides match TRBD1. Germline trimming cut 6 bases from V and 5 bases from J; bases unmatched to any gene: 11. CDR3 length equals 15 residues. Germline lookup yields CDR1 KGHSH and CDR2 LQKENI.

This chain joins TRBV7-2 and TRBJ2-7, with 11 bases identical to TRBD2. Germline CDR1 SGHTA, CDR2 FQGNSA. V lost 4 bases to trimming and J lost 2 bases; unmatched junction nucleotides: 16. This CDR3 comprises 19 residues. The CDR3 nucleotides are TGTGCCAGCAGCTCCATGACTAGCGGGAACTCAAACAACCCCTACGAGCAGTACTTC. It yields the protein CASSSMTSGNSNNPYEQYF. The whole variable domain, filled in from reference TRBV7-2 and TRBJ2-7, reads GAGVSQSPSNKVTEKGKDVELRCDPISGHTALYWYRQSLGQGLEFLIYFQGNSAPDKSGLPSDRFSAERTGGSVSTLTIQRTQQEDSAVYLCASSSMTSGNSNNPYEQYFGPGTRLTVT.

In regard to this clone: At one end, the junction sequence differs from germline, possibly due to a read error. The V gene is TRBV29-1, the J gene TRBJ1-2; TRBD1 is a possible D gene (5 bases). Per the germline V gene, CDR1 is SQVTM and CDR2 is ANQGSEA. The CDR3 sequence is 12 residues long. The CDR3 sequence: CSVEDPGGGCTF. CDR3 nucleotide sequence: TGCAGCGTTGAAGATCCGGGGGGAGGCTGCACCTTC.

CDR3 amino acids: CAWNLGQGAETQYF. The CDR3 DNA reads TGTGCCTGGAATTTGGGACAGGGGGCCGAGACCCAGTACTTC. V is TRBV30 and J is TRBJ2-5; 12 nucleotides match TRBD1. Germline assignment: CDR1 GTSNPN and CDR2 SVGIG (reference sequence). Germline trimming cut 4 bases from V and 5 bases from J; bases unmatched to any gene: 5. The CDR3 has 14 residues.

This clone came up once. This chain links TRBV30 with TRBJ2-4; D uncertain. CDR1 and CDR2 from the germline V gene are GTSNPN and SVGIG (reference sequence). The ends were cut back, 2 bases at V and 5 bases at J, with 4 bases in the middle. This CDR3 comprises 11 residues. Here the CDR3 DNA reads TGTGCCTGGAGTACGGAAAACATTCAGTACTTC. Its protein is CAWSTENIQYF.

The genes are TRBV4-1 and TRBJ2-3; D remains ambiguous. The germline CDR1 and CDR2 sequences are MGHRA and YSYEKL. Trimming removed 4 bases from V and 0 bases from J, with 14 bases in between. The CDR3 is 16 residues long. CDR3 DNA sequence: TGCGCCAGCAGCCGTATTGCCCGTCCCAGCACAGATACGCAGTATTTT. Translated: CASSRIARPSTDTQYF.

V is TRBV13 and J is TRBJ2-7; D possibly corresponds to TRBD1 (6 bases). The CDR3 is made up of 13 amino acids. CDR1 PRHDT and CDR2 FYEKMQ come from the germline V gene (reference sequence). V was trimmed by 3 bases and J by 1 base, leaving 7 bases between them. As DNA, the CDR3 is TGTGCCAGCAGCTTTACAGGGTCCTACGAGCAGTACTTC. It is translated as CASSFTGSYEQYF.